The T cell receptor (beta chain) described here comes from a study of blood T cell repertoires in COVID-19. Study overall: The study drew acute and convalescent COVID-19 samples from the United States, Italy and Spain. PBMCs, B-cell-depleted T cells, or T cells provided the cDNA or gDNA that made up the material.

Here immunoSEQ multiplex PCR was the method, and the copy in TCRdb shows in-frame clones only, minus some. This repertoire shows around 93,000 clones, over 70% found once; its top ten account for around 4%. J lost 2 bases, V lost 1 base, and 18 bases had no gene match. Germline CDR1 SGHRS, CDR2 YFSETQ. CDR3 length: 20 residues. The V and J genes are TRBV5-1 and TRBJ2-5, with 9 bases aligning to TRBD2. The clonotype was recovered from a man aged 55 to 70 with acute or convalescent COVID-19. Sample: peripheral blood. The CDR3 spells CASSLSDILRVAGEQETQYF. The CDR3 nucleotides are TGCGCCAGCAGCTTGTCGGACATCCTAAGAGTAGCGGGGGAGCAAGAGACCCAGTACTTC.